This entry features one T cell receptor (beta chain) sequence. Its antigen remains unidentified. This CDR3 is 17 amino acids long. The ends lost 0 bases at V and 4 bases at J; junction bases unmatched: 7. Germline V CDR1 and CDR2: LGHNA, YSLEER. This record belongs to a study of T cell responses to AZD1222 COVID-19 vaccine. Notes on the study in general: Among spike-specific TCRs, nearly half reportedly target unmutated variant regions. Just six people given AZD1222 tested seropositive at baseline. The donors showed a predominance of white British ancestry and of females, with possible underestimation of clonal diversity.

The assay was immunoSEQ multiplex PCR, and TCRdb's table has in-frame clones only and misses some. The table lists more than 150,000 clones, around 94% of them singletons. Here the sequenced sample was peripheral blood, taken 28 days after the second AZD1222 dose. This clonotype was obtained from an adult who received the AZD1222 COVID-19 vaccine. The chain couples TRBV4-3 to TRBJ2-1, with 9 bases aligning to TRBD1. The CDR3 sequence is CASSQDFSGTGYNEQFF. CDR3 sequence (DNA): TGCGCCAGCAGCCAAGATTTTTCCGGGACAGGGTACAATGAGCAGTTCTTC.